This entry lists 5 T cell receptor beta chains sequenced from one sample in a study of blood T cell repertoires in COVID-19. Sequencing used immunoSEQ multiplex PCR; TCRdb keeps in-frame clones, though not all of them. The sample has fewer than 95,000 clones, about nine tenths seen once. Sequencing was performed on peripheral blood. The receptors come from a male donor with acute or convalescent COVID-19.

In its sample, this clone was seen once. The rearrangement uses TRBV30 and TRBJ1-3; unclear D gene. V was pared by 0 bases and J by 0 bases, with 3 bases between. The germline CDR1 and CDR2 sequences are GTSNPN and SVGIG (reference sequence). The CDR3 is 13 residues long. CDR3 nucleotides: TGTGCCTGGAGTGTACTCTCTGGAAACACCATATATTTT. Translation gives CAWSVLSGNTIYF.

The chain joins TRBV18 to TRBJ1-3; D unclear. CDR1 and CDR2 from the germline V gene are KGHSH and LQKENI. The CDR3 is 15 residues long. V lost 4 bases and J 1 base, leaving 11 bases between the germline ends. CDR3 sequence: CASSRPRKSGNTIYF. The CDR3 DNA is TGTGCCAGCTCACGACCGAGAAAATCTGGAAACACCATATATTTT.

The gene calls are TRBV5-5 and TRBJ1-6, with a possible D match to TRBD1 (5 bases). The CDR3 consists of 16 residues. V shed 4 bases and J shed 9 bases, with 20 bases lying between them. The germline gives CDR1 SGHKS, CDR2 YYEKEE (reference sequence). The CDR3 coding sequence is TGTGCCAGCAGCCGTACCACGGGGGGGGTTGGTTCACCCCTCCACTTT. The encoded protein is CASSRTTGGVGSPLHF.

The DNA for the CDR3 is TGTGCCAGCAGCTTAAGGGCAGGGCCGGATCAGCCCCAGCATTTT. Translated, it gives CASSLRAGPDQPQHF. This sequence joins TRBV7-6 and TRBJ1-5; D possibly corresponds to TRBD1 (5 bases). The germline V and J ends were trimmed by 2 bases and 5 bases, with 13 bases remaining between them. CDR1 and CDR2 (germline): SGHVS, FNYEAQ. The CDR3 is 15 residues long.

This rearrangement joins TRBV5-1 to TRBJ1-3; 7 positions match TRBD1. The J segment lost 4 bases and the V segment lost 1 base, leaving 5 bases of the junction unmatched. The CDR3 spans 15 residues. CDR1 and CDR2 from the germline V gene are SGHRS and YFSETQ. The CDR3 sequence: CASSLIPGQGNTIYF. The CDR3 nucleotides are TGCGCCAGCAGCTTGATCCCGGGACAGGGAAACACCATATATTTT.